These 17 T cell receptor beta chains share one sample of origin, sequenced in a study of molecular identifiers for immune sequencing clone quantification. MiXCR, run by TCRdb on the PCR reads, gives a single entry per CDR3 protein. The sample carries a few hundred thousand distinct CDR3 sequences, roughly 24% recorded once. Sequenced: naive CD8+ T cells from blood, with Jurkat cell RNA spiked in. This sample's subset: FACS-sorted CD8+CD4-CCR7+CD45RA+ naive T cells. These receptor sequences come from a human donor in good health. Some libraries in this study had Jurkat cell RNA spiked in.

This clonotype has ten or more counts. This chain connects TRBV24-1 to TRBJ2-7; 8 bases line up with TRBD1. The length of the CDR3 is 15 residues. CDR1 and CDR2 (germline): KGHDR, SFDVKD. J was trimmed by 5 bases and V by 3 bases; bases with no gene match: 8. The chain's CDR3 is CATSDPQDRADEQYF. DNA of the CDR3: TGTGCCACCAGTGATCCTCAGGACAGGGCGGACGAGCAGTACTTC.

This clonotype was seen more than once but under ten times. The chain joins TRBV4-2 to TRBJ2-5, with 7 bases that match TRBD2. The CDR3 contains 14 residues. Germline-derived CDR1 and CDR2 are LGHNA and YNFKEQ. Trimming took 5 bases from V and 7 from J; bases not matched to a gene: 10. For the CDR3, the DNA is TGTGCCAGCAGCTCGCGGGACTACTGGGGGACCCAGTACTTC. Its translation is CASSSRDYWGTQYF.

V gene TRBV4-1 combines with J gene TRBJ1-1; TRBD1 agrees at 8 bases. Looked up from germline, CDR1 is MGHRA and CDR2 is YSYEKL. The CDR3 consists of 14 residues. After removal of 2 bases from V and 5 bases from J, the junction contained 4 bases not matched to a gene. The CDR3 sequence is CASSQPGGETEAFF. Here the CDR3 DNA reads TGCGCCAGCAGCCAACCAGGGGGCGAAACTGAAGCTTTCTTT.

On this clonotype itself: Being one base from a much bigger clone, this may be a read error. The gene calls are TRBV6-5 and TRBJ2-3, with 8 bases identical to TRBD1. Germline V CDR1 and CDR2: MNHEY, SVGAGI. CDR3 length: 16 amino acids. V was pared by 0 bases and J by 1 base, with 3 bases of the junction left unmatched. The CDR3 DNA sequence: TGTGCCAGCAGTTACTCTCTACAGGGGGGCACAGATACGCAGTATTTT. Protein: CASSYSLQGGTDTQYF.

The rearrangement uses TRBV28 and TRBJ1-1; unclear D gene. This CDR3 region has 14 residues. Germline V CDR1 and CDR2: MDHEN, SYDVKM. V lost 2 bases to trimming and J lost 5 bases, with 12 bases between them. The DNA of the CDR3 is TGTGCCAGCAGTTTAGGGTCGCCTGGGACTGAAGCTTTCTTT. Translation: CASSLGSPGTEAFF.

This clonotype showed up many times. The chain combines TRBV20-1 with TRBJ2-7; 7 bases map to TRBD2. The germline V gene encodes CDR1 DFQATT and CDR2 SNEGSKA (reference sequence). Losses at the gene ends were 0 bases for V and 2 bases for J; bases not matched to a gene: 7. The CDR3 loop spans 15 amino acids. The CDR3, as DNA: TGCAGTGCTAGAGAATACTCGGGAGGAGCCTACGAGCAGTACTTC. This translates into CSAREYSGGAYEQYF.

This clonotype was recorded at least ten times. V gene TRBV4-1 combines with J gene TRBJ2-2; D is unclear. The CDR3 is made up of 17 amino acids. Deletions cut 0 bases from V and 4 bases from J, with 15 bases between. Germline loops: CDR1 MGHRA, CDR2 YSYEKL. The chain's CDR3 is CASSQELLDSLTGELFF. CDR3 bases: TGCGCCAGCAGCCAAGAACTATTGGATTCGCTCACCGGGGAGCTGTTTTTT.

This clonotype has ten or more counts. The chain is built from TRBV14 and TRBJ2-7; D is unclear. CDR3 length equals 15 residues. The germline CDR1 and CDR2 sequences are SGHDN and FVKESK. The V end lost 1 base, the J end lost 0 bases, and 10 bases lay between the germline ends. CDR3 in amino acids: CASSQGPTTSYEQYF. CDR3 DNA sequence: TGTGCCAGCAGCCAAGGTCCGACAACCTCCTACGAGCAGTACTTC.

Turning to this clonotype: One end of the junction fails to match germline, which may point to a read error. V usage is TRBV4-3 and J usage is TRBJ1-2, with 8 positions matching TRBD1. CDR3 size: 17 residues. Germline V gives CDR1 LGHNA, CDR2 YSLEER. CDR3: CASSLTRGAGGNYGYPF. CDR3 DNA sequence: TGCGCCAGCAGCCTTACAAGGGGGGCAGGGGGCAACTATGGCTACCCCTTC.

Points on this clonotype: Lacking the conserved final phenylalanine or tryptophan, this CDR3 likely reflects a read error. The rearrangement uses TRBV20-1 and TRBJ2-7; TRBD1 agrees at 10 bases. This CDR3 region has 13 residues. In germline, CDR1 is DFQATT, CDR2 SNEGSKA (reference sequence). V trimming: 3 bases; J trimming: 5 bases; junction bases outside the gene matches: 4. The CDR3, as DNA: TGCAGTGCTAGTGGGACAGGGGTTAACGAGCAGTACTCC. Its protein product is CSASGTGVNEQYS.

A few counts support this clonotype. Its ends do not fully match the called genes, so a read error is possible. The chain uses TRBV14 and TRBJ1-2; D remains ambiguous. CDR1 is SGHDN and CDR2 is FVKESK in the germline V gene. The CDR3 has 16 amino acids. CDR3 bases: TGTGCCAGCGGCCAAGATCTAACAGAAGCTAACTATGGCTACACCTTC. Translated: CASGQDLTEANYGYTF.

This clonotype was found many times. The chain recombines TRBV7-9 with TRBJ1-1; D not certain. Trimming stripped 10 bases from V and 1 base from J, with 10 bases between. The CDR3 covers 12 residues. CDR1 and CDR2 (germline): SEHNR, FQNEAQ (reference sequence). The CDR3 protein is CAIPLRNTEAFF. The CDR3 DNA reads TGTGCCATCCCACTGAGGAACACTGAAGCTTTCTTT.

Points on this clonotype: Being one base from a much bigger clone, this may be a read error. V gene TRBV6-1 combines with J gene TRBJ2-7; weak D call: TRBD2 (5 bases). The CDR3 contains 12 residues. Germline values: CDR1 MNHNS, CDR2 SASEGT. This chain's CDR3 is CASSDGGYERYF. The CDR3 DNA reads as TGTGCCAGCAGTGACGGAGGCTACGAGCGGTACTTC.

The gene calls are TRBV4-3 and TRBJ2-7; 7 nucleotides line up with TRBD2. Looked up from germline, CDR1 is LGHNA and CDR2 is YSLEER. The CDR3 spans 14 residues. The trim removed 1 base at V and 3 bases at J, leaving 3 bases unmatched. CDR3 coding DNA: TGCGCCAGCAGCCAAGGAGCGGGACGCTACGAGCAGTACTTC. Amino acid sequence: CASSQGAGRYEQYF.

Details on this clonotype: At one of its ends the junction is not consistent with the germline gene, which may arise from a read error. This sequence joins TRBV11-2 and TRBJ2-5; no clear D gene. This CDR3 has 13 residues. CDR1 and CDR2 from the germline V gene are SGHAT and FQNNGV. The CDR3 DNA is TGTGCCGGCAGCTACCCCGGGTCCGAGACCCAGTGCTTC. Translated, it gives CAGSYPGSETQCF.

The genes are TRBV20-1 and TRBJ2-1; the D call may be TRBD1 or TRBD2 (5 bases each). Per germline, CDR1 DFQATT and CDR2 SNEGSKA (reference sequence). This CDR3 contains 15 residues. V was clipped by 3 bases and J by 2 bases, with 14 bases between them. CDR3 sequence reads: CSARGVETAYNEQFF. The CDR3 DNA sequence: TGCAGTGCTAGGGGGGTAGAAACAGCCTACAATGAGCAGTTCTTC.

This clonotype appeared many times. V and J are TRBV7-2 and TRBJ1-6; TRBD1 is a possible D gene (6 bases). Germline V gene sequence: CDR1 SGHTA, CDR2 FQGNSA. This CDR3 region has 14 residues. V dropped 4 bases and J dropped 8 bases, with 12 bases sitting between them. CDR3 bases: TGTGCCAGCAGCTCTGACAGGATCTATTCACCCCTCCACTTT. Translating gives CASSSDRIYSPLHF.